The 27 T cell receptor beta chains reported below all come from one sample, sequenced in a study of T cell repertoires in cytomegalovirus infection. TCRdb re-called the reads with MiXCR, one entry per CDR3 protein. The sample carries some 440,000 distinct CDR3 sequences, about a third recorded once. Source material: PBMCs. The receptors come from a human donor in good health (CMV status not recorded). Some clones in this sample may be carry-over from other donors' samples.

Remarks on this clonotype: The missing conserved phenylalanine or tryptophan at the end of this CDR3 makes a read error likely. CDR3 residues: CASSPTRTAQETQYL. In nucleotides, the CDR3 is TGTGCCAGCTCACCGACGAGGACAGCCCAAGAGACCCAGTACTTA. The rearrangement joins TRBV18 to TRBJ2-5; weak D call: TRBD1 (6 bases). This CDR3 is 15 amino acids long. Germline CDR1 and CDR2: KGHSH and LQKENI. Trimming took 3 bases from V and 1 from J, leaving 12 bases between them.

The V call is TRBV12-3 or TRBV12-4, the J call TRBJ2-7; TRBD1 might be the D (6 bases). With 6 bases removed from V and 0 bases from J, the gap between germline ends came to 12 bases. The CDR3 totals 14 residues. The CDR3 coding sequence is TGTGCCAGCAGCCGGGACACCCACTCCTACGAGCAGTACTTC. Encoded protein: CASSRDTHSYEQYF.

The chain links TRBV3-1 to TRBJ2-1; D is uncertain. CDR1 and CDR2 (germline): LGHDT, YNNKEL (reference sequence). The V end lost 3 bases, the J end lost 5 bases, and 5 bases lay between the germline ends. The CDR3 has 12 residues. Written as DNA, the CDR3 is TGTGCCAGCAGCCAGGGTAACAATGAGCAGTTCTTC. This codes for CASSQGNNEQFF.

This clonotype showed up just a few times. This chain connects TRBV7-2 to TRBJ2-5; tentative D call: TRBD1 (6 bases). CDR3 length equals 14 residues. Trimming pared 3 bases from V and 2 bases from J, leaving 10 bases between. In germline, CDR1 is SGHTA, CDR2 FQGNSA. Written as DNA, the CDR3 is TGTGCCAGCAGCTTCTTACAGGGACAAGAGACCCAGTACTTC. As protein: CASSFLQGQETQYF. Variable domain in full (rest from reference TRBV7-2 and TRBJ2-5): GAGVSQSPSNKVTEKGKDVELRCDPISGHTALYWYRQSLGQGLEFLIYFQGNSAPDKSGLPSDRFSAERTGGSVSTLTIQRTQQEDSAVYLCASSFLQGQETQYFGPGTRLLVL.

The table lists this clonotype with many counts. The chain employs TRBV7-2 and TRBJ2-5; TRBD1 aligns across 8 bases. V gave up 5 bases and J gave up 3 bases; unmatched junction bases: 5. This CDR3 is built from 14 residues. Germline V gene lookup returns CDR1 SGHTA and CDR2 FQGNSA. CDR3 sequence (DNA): TGTGCCAGCAGCCCGGGGACAGGCGAAGAGACCCAGTACTTC. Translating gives CASSPGTGEETQYF. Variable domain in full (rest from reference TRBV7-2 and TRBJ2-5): GAGVSQSPSNKVTEKGKDVELRCDPISGHTALYWYRQSLGQGLEFLIYFQGNSAPDKSGLPSDRFSAERTGGSVSTLTIQRTQQEDSAVYLCASSPGTGEETQYFGPGTRLLVL.

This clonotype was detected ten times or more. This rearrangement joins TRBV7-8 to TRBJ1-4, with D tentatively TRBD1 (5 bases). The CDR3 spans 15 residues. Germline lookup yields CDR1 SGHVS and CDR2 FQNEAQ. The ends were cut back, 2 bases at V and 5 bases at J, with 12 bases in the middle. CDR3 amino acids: CASSLRAGQNEKLFF. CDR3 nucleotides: TGTGCCAGCAGCTTACGGGCAGGGCAAAATGAAAAACTGTTTTTT.

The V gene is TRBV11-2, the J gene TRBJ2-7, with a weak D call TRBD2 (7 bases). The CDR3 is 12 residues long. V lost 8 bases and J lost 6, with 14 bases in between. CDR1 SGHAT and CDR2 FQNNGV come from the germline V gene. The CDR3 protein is CASLGGGSEQYF. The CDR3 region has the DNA TGTGCCAGCTTAGGGGGGGGGTCCGAGCAGTACTTC.

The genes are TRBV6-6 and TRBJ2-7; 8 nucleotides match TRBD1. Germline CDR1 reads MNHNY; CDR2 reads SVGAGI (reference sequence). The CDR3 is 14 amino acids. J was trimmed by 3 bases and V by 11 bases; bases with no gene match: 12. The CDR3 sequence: CASTAGRGLYEQYF. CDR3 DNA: TGTGCCTCCACGGCGGGCAGGGGGCTCTACGAGCAGTACTTC.

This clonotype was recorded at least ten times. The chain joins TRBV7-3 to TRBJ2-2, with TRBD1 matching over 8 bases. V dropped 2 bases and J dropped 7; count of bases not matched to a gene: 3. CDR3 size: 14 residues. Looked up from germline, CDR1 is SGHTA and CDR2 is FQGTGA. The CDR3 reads CASSLQGASGELFF. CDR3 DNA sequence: TGTGCCAGCAGCTTACAGGGGGCTAGCGGGGAGCTGTTTTTT.

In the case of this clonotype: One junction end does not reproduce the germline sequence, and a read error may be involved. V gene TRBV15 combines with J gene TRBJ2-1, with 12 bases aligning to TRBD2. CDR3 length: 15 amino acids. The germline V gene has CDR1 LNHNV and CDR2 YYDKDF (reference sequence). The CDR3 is CSTSRELAGGNEQFF. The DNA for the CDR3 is TGTTCCACCAGCAGAGAACTAGCGGGGGGCAATGAGCAGTTCTTC.

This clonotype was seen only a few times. CDR3 region: CSARDRWDTEAFF. The CDR3 DNA reads as TGCAGTGCTAGAGATCGGTGGGACACTGAAGCTTTCTTT. J is TRBJ1-1 and V is TRBV20-1; D remains unclear. The V end was cut by 0 bases, the J end by 3 bases, with 8 bases between. CDR1 and CDR2 from the germline V gene are DFQATT and SNEGSKA (reference sequence). This CDR3 contains 13 residues.

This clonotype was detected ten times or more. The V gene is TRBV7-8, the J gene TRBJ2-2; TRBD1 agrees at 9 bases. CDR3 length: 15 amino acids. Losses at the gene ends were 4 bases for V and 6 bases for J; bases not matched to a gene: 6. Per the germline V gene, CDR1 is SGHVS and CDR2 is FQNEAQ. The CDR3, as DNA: TGTGCCAGCAGCTCATGGACAGGGGATGCCGGGGAGCTGTTTTTT. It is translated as CASSSWTGDAGELFF.

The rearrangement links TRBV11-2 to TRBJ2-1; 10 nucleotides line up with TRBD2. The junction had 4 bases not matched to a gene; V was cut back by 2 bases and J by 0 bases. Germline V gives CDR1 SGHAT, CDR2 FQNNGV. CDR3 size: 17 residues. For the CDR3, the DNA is TGTGCCAGCAGCTTAAGTGGGACTAGCGTCTCCTACAATGAGCAGTTCTTC. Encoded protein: CASSLSGTSVSYNEQFF.

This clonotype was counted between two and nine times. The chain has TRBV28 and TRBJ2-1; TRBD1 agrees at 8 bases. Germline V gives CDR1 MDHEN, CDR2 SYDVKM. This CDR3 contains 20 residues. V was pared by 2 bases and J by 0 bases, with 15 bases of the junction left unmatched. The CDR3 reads CASSLPGRRDRQSSYNEQFF. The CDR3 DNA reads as TGTGCCAGCAGTTTACCCGGACGACGGGACAGGCAAAGCTCCTACAATGAGCAGTTCTTC.

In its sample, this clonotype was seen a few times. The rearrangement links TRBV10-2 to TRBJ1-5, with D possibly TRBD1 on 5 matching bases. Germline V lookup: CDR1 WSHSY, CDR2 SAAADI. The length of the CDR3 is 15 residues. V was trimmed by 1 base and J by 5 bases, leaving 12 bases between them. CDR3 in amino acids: CASSEWGQGDQPQHF. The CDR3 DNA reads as TGCGCCAGCAGTGAGTGGGGCCAGGGTGATCAGCCCCAGCATTTT.

CDR3 protein: CASSAKDGVYNEQFF. The DNA for the CDR3 is TGTGCCAGCAGTGCCAAGGACGGGGTCTACAATGAGCAGTTCTTC. The chain joins TRBV14 to TRBJ2-1; possibly TRBD2 for D (5 bases). The CDR3 covers 15 residues. Germline CDR1 is SGHDN and CDR2 is FVKESK. The V gene lost 6 bases and the J gene lost 3 bases, with 15 bases spanning the gap.

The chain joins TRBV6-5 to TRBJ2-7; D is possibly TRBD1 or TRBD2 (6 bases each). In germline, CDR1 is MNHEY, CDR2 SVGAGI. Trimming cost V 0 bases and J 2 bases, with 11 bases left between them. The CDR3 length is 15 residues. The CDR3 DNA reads TGTGCCAGCAGTTACTCTCGGGGGCAAACCTACGAGCAGTACTTC. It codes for CASSYSRGQTYEQYF.

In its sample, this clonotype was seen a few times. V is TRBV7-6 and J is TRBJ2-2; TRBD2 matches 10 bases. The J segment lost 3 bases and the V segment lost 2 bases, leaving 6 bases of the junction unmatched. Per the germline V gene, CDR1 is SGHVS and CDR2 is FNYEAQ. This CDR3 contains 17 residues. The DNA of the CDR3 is TGTGCCAGCAGCTTATCCTGGACTAGCGGTGACACCGGGGAGCTGTTTTTT. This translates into CASSLSWTSGDTGELFF.

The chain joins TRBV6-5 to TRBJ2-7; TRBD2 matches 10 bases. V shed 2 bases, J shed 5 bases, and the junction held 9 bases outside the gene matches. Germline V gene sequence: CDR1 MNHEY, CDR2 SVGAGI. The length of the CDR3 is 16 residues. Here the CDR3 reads CASSYTPTSGLNEQYF. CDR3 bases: TGTGCCAGCAGTTACACCCCGACTAGCGGGCTAAACGAGCAGTACTTC.

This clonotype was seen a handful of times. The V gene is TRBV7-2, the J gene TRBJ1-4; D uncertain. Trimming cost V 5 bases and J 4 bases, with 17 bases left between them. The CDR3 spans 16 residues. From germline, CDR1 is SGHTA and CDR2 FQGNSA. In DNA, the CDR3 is TGTGCCAGCAGCCCCCGCCGGGAGCCCGGTAATGAAAAACTGTTTTTT. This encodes CASSPRREPGNEKLFF.

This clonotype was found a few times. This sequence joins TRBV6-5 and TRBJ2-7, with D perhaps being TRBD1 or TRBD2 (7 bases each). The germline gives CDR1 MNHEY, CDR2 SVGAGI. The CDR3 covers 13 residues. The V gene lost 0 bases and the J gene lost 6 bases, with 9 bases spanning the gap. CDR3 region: CASSYSRGGEQYF. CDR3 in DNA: TGTGCCAGCAGTTACTCCAGGGGGGGCGAGCAGTACTTC.

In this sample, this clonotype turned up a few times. This CDR3 reads CSVVKGNIQYF. The CDR3 coding sequence is TGCAGCGTTGTAAAGGGAAACATTCAGTACTTC. The chain combines TRBV29-1 with TRBJ2-4; no definite D call. Germline V gene data show CDR1 as SQVTM and CDR2 as ANQGSEA. Between the trimmed V and J ends, which lost 4 bases and 6 bases, there was a span of 7 bases. The CDR3 runs 11 residues.

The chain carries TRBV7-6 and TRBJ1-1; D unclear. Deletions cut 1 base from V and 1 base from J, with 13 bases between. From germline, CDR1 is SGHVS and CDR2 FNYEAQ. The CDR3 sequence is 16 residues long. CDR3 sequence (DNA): TGTGCCAGCAGCTTAGATTCGGGAACCCGGAACACTGAAGCTTTCTTT. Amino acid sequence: CASSLDSGTRNTEAFF.

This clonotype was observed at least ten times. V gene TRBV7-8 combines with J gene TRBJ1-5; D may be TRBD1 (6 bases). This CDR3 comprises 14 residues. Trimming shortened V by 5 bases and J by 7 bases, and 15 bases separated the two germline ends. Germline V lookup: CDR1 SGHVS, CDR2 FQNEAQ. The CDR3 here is CASSASQGTQPQHF. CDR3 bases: TGTGCCAGCAGCGCCTCACAGGGTACCCAGCCCCAGCATTTT.

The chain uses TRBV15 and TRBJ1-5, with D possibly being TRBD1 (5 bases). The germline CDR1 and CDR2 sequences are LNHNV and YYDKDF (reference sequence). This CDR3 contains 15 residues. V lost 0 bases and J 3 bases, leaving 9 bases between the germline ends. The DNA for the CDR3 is TGTGCCACCAGCAGAGATCGACAGTTCAATCAGCCCCAGCATTTT. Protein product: CATSRDRQFNQPQHF.

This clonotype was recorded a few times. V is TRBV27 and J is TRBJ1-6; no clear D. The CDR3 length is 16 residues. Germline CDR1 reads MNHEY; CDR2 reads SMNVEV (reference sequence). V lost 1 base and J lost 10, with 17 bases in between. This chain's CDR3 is CASSLYMTGAGSPLHF. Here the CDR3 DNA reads TGTGCCAGCAGTTTATATATGACGGGAGCGGGGTCACCCCTCCACTTT.

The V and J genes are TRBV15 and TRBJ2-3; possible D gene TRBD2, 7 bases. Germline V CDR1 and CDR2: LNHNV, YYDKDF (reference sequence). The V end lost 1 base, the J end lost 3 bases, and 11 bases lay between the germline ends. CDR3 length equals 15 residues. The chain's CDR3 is CATSRGGGATDTQYF. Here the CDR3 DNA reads TGTGCCACCAGCAGAGGTGGGGGGGCGACAGATACGCAGTATTTT.